These 14 T cell receptor beta chains originate from one sample sequenced in a study of CD8 T cells in Susac syndrome. Random hexamers served to reverse transcribe roughly 0.45 to 1 ug RNA. MiXCR, applied by TCRdb to the immunoSEQ multiplex PCR reads, yields one record per CDR3 protein. Of around 280,000 distinct CDR3 sequences in the sample, just over 90% were seen once. Sequenced material: CD4+ T cells from PBMCs. The receptors come from a human donor with multiple sclerosis.

The V and J genes are TRBV12-3 or TRBV12-4 and TRBJ1-1; D possibly corresponds to TRBD1 (5 bases). This CDR3 contains 16 residues. V lost 5 bases and J 5 bases, leaving 21 bases between the germline ends. CDR3 DNA: TGTGCCAGCAGTCCTGTCTGGGAGATGGGGCGTACTGAAGCTTTCTTT. It codes for CASSPVWEMGRTEAFF.

This chain connects TRBV12-3 or TRBV12-4 to TRBJ1-4; no clear D gene. The CDR3 has 14 residues. V gave up 6 bases and J gave up 5 bases, with 13 bases separating them. The CDR3 is CASSSSGRNEKLFF. CDR3 nucleotide sequence: TGTGCCAGCAGCTCTTCTGGGCGGAATGAAAAACTGTTTTTT.

V gene TRBV12-3 or TRBV12-4 combines with J gene TRBJ2-1, with 12 bases lining up with TRBD2. V lost 6 bases, J lost 6 bases, and 3 bases stayed unmatched. The CDR3 runs to 14 residues. The CDR3 DNA sequence: TGTGCCAGCAGGTCTAGCGGGGGGGCCAATGAGCAGTTCTTC. Its protein product is CASRSSGGANEQFF.

V usage is TRBV2 and J usage is TRBJ2-3; the D is unclear. CDR1 and CDR2 from the germline V gene are SNHLY and FYNNEI. The CDR3 extends over 14 amino acids. Trimming took 7 bases from V and 6 from J, leaving 17 bases between them. CDR3 nucleotides: TGTGCCAGCATATTCGGACCCTTGTCGGATACGCAGTATTTT. Translated, it gives CASIFGPLSDTQYF.

V usage is TRBV7-9 and J usage is TRBJ1-2, with D unclear. Germline V gene lookup returns CDR1 SEHNR and CDR2 FQNEAQ (reference sequence). The V and J ends lost 5 bases and 4 bases respectively, with 14 bases between them. The CDR3 extends over 14 amino acids. CDR3 loop: CASSPRTGSYGYTF. The CDR3, as DNA: TGTGCCAGCAGCCCCAGGACGGGGAGCTATGGCTACACCTTC.

The V gene is TRBV7-8, the J gene TRBJ2-3, with D perhaps TRBD1 or TRBD2 (5 bases each). The germline CDR1 and CDR2 sequences are SGHVS and FQNEAQ. This CDR3 is built from 15 residues. The germline V and J ends were trimmed by 5 bases and 0 bases, with 12 bases remaining between them. The CDR3: CASSPWGGSTDTQYF. Here the CDR3 DNA reads TGTGCCAGCAGCCCCTGGGGCGGGAGCACAGATACGCAGTATTTT.

The chain uses TRBV3-1 and TRBJ2-1; possible D gene TRBD1, 6 bases. This CDR3 is 13 amino acids long. Germline-derived CDR1 and CDR2 are LGHDT and YNNKEL (reference sequence). V was cut by 5 bases and J by 4 bases, with 9 bases left in between. CDR3 sequence: CASSYDRYNEQFF. CDR3 nucleotides: TGTGCCAGCAGCTATGACAGGTACAATGAGCAGTTCTTC.

The chain has TRBV10-3 and TRBJ2-3; 8 nucleotides match TRBD2. Losses at the gene ends were 4 bases for V and 2 bases for J; bases not matched to a gene: 8. The CDR3 runs 16 residues. CDR1 is ENHRY and CDR2 is SYGVKD in the germline V gene. The CDR3 DNA is TGTGCCATCAGTGGCTCAGCGGGAGACACCACAGATACGCAGTATTTT. It codes for CAISGSAGDTTDTQYF.

This clonotype has a single count. The chain recombines TRBV30 with TRBJ1-6; D uncertain. Germline CDR1 is GTSNPN and CDR2 is SVGIG (reference sequence). V was cut by 5 bases and J by 0 bases, with 5 bases left in between. The CDR3 totals 13 residues. The CDR3 nucleotides are TGTGCCTGGGGTAGCTCCTATAATTCACCCCTCCACTTT. Protein sequence: CAWGSSYNSPLHF.

This clonotype occurred a few times. The V gene is TRBV6-6, the J gene TRBJ1-2; TRBD1 is a possible D gene (5 bases). Germline CDR1 is MNHNY and CDR2 is SVGAGI (reference sequence). Trimming took off 0 bases at V and 4 bases at J, with 12 bases between the two ends. The CDR3 contains 15 residues. The CDR3 DNA follows: TGTGCCAGCAGTTACTCGTGGGACCCGGGCTATGGCTACACCTTC. It translates to CASSYSWDPGYGYTF.

The chain links TRBV23-1 to TRBJ2-1; 10 bases match TRBD1. TRBV23-1 is given ORF status, its function remaining uncertain. This CDR3 is 14 amino acids long. The V and J ends lost 7 bases and 7 bases, in that order; junction bases with no gene match: 7. The CDR3 coding sequence is TGCGCCAGCAACAGGGGACAGGGGACTAATGAGCAGTTCTTC. Its protein is CASNRGQGTNEQFF.

The chain carries TRBV2 and TRBJ1-6; weak D call: TRBD1 (5 bases). Between the trimmed V and J ends, which lost 6 bases and 8 bases, there was a span of 17 bases. Per the germline V gene, CDR1 is SNHLY and CDR2 is FYNNEI. The CDR3 length is 15 residues. CDR3 in amino acids: CASSVSGTRYSPLHF. The CDR3 region has the DNA TGTGCCAGCAGCGTATCCGGGACTCGATATTCACCCCTCCACTTT.

The chain recombines TRBV28 with TRBJ2-6; 8 bases map to TRBD1. Germline values: CDR1 MDHEN, CDR2 SYDVKM. V dropped 0 bases and J dropped 0; count of bases not matched to a gene: 4. CDR3 length: 18 amino acids. The CDR3 reads CASSLWRDRHSGANVLTF. Written as DNA, the CDR3 is TGTGCCAGCAGTTTATGGCGGGACAGGCACTCTGGGGCCAACGTCCTGACTTTC.

This chain links TRBV28 with TRBJ1-1; weak D call: TRBD1 (5 bases). The CDR3 consists of 15 residues. The V gene lost 4 bases and the J gene lost 0 bases, with 12 bases spanning the gap. CDR1 is MDHEN and CDR2 is SYDVKM in the germline V gene. The CDR3, as DNA: TGTGCCAGCAGTTACGATGGGGCTGTGAACACTGAAGCTTTCTTT. Translation: CASSYDGAVNTEAFF.